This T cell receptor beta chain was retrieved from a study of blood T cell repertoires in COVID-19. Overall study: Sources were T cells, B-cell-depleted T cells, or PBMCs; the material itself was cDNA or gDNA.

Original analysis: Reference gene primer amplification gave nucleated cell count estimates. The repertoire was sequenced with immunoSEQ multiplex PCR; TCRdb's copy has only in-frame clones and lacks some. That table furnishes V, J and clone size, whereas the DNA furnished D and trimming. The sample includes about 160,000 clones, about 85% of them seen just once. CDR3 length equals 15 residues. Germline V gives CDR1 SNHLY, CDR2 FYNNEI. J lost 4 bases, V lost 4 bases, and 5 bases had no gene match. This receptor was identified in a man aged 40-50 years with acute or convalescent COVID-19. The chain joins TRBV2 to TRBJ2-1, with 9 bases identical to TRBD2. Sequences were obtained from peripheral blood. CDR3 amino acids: CASSGAGGSYNEQFF. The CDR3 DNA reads TGTGCCAGCAGTGGCGCGGGGGGGAGTTACAATGAGCAGTTCTTC.